This TCR beta chain was retrieved from a study of T cells in Graves' hyperthyroidism and ophthalmopathy. Study results and limitations: Appearing also in blood were most of the thyroid clonotypes expanded above 0.001.

Trimming removed 6 bases from V and 8 bases from J; junction bases left unmatched: 15. Germline V CDR1 and CDR2: KGHSH, LQKENI. The CDR3 extends over 15 amino acids. Ten or more counts support this clonotype. Its antigen is not identified. RNA transcripts served as the template for amplifying TCR beta CDR3 regions. A first-round RT-PCR of the TCR CDR3 used the HTBI primer set. TCRdb re-called the multiplex PCR reads through MiXCR, storing one row per CDR3 protein. The top ten hold around a third of the sample, which has approximately 600,000 distinct CDR3 sequences, 20% to 25% seen once. Patients with ophthalmopathy all had a Clinical Activity Score of at least 3, a NOSPECS grade of at least 4 and duration under 3 months.

Source material: blood. The receptor's source is a man younger than 45 with Graves' ophthalmopathy. The V gene is TRBV18, the J gene TRBJ1-2, with 7 bases fitting TRBD1. The DNA for the CDR3 is TGTGCCAGCTCTCCGCCGGGACAGATGGGAAACGGCTACACCTTC. It is translated as CASSPPGQMGNGYTF.